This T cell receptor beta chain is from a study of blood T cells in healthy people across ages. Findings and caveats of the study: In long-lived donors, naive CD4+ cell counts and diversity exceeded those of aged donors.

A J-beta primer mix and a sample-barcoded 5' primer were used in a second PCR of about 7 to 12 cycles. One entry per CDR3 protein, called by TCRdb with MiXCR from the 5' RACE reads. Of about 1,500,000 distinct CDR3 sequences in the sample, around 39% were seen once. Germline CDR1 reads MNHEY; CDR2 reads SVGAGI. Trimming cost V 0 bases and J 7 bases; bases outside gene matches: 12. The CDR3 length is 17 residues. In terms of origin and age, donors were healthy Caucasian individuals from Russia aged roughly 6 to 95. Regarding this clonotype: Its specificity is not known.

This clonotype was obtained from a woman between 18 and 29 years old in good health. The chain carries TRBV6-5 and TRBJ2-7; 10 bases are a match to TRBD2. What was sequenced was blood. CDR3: CASSYSDPSGSVNEQYF. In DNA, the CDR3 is TGTGCCAGCAGTTACTCAGACCCTAGCGGGAGTGTCAATGAGCAGTACTTC.